The clone carrying this T cell receptor (beta chain) was seen at least ten times. Its antigen is unidentified. Trimming stripped 4 bases from V and 0 bases from J, with 12 bases between. The CDR3 runs to 14 residues. The germline V gene has CDR1 SQVTM and CDR2 ANQGSEA. Flow cytometry had shown expanded CD8+CD57+ cells in the patients chosen for sequencing. Patients had received no therapy at the time of blood sampling. The data are from a study of CD8+CD57+ T cells in acquired aplastic anemia. The study's findings and limits: It was found that some 31 CD8+ CDR3 sequences were shared between patients and controls. Levels of CD8+ Simpson's diversity were not significantly distinct in patients versus controls.

Researchers used genomic DNA as the template to profile TCR beta VDJ and CDR3. TCRdb re-called the reads with MiXCR, one entry per CDR3 protein. The sample lists just over 450,000 distinct CDR3 sequences; roughly a third were seen once. This receptor was taken from a human donor with aplastic anemia. V usage is TRBV29-1 and J usage is TRBJ1-1; no clear D. The specimen sequenced was sorted CD4+, CD8+, or CD8+CD57+ T cells (not recorded which) from PBMCs. The CDR3 DNA reads TGCAGCGTTGCTGCTGGGTTCATGAACACTGAAGCTTTCTTT. Translated, it gives CSVAAGFMNTEAFF.